This T cell receptor (beta chain) was identified in a study of blood T cell repertoires in COVID-19. Across the whole study: Both acute and convalescent COVID-19 samples were obtained from the United States, Italy and Spain. T cells, B-cell-depleted T cells, or PBMCs supplied cDNA or gDNA.

J gave up 7 bases and V 9 bases, and 13 bases lay outside the gene matches. The CDR3 is 16 amino acids. Authors' data handling: How many nucleated cells were present was estimated from reference gene primer amplification. Produced via immunoSEQ multiplex PCR; TCRdb's table is partial and in-frame only. V, J and clone size were drawn from that table, and D and trimming were deduced from the DNA. The repertoire holds hundreds of thousands of clones, with nearly 90% as singletons. This clonotype was obtained from a woman younger than 35 who had recovered from COVID-19. The gene calls are TRBV23-1 and TRBJ2-1; 12 bases map to TRBD2. TRBV23-1 falls under the ORF class, with uncertain function. Sequenced input: peripheral blood. The CDR3 sequence is CASTKTLAGGWNEQFF. Written as DNA, the CDR3 is TGCGCCAGTACCAAAACCCTAGCGGGAGGGTGGAATGAGCAGTTCTTC.